Listed here is a single TCR beta chain. The sample belongs to a study of blood T cell repertoires in COVID-19. The overall study: Acute and convalescent COVID-19 specimens originated in the United States, Italy and Spain.

Sequenced by immunoSEQ multiplex PCR; TCRdb stores in-frame clones only, minus some. This table holds roughly 57,000 clones, roughly 86% found once. Germline V CDR1 and CDR2: MGHDK, SYGVNS. Trimming removed 1 base at V and 1 base at J, with 10 bases between. The CDR3 has 15 amino acids. The sample consisted of peripheral blood. This TCR derives from a man aged 55 to 70 with active or convalescent COVID-19. The V and J genes are TRBV25-1 and TRBJ1-1; D possibly corresponds to TRBD1 (5 bases). Written as DNA, the CDR3 is TGTGCCAGCAGTGAATCGGGGGTCTCGAACACTGAAGCTTTCTTT. The encoded protein is CASSESGVSNTEAFF.